The T cell receptor beta chain under discussion was sequenced for a study of blood T cell repertoires in COVID-19 (dated by TCRdb to the early 2020s). The study in broad terms: Samples covering the acute and convalescent phases of COVID-19 were provided by collaborators in the United States, Italy and Spain. The repertoires were released in a freely available public database meant as a resource for research on the immune response to SARS-CoV-2. HLA class I and class II types, where available, came from metadata supplied by the sample provider rather than from assay-based typing. The sample metadata nearly always contained a de-identified subject ID, COVID-19 status, age in years and sex. The prospective study material was composed of cDNA or gDNA derived from T cells, B-cell-depleted T cells, or PBMCs. The dataset comprised deeply sampled blood TCRbeta repertoires from subjects exposed to, actively infected with, or recovered from COVID-19. Samples were obtained from the ongoing ImmuneRACE study (first 160 participants) and from over 1,000 subjects provided by 6 global collaborators. What the authors observed across the whole study: How much clinical and demographic metadata was included differed by source and by participant, and the metadata was provided uncurated.

The germline V gene supplies CDR1 MRHNA and CDR2 SNTAGT. Inclusive of the bounding cysteine and phenylalanine, the CDR3 is 15 residues long. Here the CDR3 DNA is all that survives: 45 bases in frame from base 1. V lost 0 bases and J lost 7 bases, and the count of bases not matched to a germline gene is 4. Collaborating institutions collected whole blood in K2EDTA tubes following their own protocols. For TCRbeta analysis, collaborator samples were shipped as frozen whole blood, as isolated PBMCs, or as DNA extracted from either sample type. The immunoSEQ Assay, a bias-controlled multiplex PCR, was used to amplify TCRbeta CDR3 regions from genomic DNA. Per the original workflow: The number of nucleated cells in each sample was estimated from the amplification of reference gene primers within the assay. To quantify the absolute abundance of each unique TCRbeta CDR3 rearrangement, sequence reads were collapsed and filtered. For each sample, productive Simpson clonality was calculated as the square root of Simpson's diversity index over productive rearrangements. As stored in TCRdb, this immuneACCESS dataset retains in-frame rearrangements with V and J assigned. A fraction of the clones does not appear; measured against another copy, unresolved V genes explain less than half of the discrepancy, and the remainder lacks a known reason. The V and J calls and the clone size are those of that table, but D and trimming were determined from the DNA. The sample includes around 160,000 clones, with roughly 80% observed a single time. In total, the top ten clones hold 35% to 45% of the sample.

A remark on this clone: Its antigen specificity is not known. No much larger clonotype is one base removed from it; base qualities were not supplied.

The sequence came from a human donor in a cohort sampled during active COVID-19. The sample was peripheral blood. Recombination linked TRBV6-4 to TRBJ2-1; a stretch of 9 junction bases matches TRBD1. The CDR3: CASSDSETGGNEQFF. The nucleotide sequence is given as TGTGCCAGCAGTGACTCCGAGACAGGGGGGAATGAGCAGTTCTTC.